These T cell receptor beta chains were read from a single sample in a study of shared clonotypes between healthy human individuals. Sequenced by immunoSEQ multiplex PCR; TCRdb stores in-frame clones only, minus some. Seen here are nearly 750,000 clones, 72% observed once, and the top ten hold 1.8%. The source material was memory CD4+ T cells sorted from blood. These receptors came from a woman aged 25 to 39 in good health. Both conserved end residues are trimmed from each CDR3. Fields, in order: J gene, V gene, CDR3 protein.

TRBJ2-3 TRBV7-9 ASSFGEGTATHTQY
TRBJ1-1 TRBV10-2 ASSVVGNTEAF
TRBJ2-7 TRBV5-1 ASSLEGTGLGEQY
TRBJ2-3 TRBV7-2 ASSLDPFVLDTQY
TRBJ1-5 TRBV28 ASSLLNQPQH
TRBJ2-2 TRBV28 ASRRENTGELF
TRBJ1-5 TRBV28 ASSKNNQPQH
TRBJ2-2 TRBV7-6 ASSQRDSGELF
TRBJ2-7 TRBV7-6 ASSTTSISYEQY
TRBJ1-3 TRBV28 ASSPGGGGNTIY
TRBJ2-2 TRBV25-1 ASNEGPHTGELF
TRBJ1-4 TRBV9 ASSVATGNEKLF
TRBJ1-5 TRBV9 ASSVSSNSNQPQH
TRBJ2-1 TRBV5-1 ASSLAGLKEGNEQF
TRBJ2-3 TRBV6-5 ASRQTGIGTDTQY
TRBJ2-7 TRBV28 ASSLSTSGKRYEQY
TRBJ2-5 TRBV2 ASRDHGTAKETQY
TRBJ1-5 TRBV30 AWRVGGQGTNNQPQH
TRBJ1-2 TRBV5-1 ASSLDSANYGYT
TRBJ2-5 TRBV15 ATRNKTSGDQETQY
TRBJ2-1 TRBV18 ASSPRVLVTYNEQF
TRBJ2-4 TRBV28 ASSSPGRRAKNIQY
TRBJ2-7 TRBV5-1 ASSPVTAGTYEQY
TRBJ1-2 TRBV14 ASSPLGGRPNYGYT
TRBJ2-7 TRBV7-8 ASSLAGTSGYEQY
TRBJ2-2 TRBV12-5 ASGLVLRGGRTGELF
TRBJ2-5 TRBV6-5 ASSYGGRGEETQY
TRBJ2-7 TRBV29-1 SVTGGSHEQY
TRBJ2-1 TRBV19 ATGTAGNEQF
TRBJ1-1 TRBV5-1 ASSLGGSDTEAF
TRBJ2-5 TRBV6-6 ASSHGLAGQETQY
TRBJ2-1 TRBV4-2 ASSQDSSGGYNEQF
TRBJ1-4 TRBV28 ASRQGGGNEKLF
TRBJ2-2 TRBV4-2 ASSQRGSNTGELF
TRBJ1-3 TRBV6-5 ASSRLGGNTIY
TRBJ2-7 TRBV15 ATSRELAGGNEQY
TRBJ2-7 TRBV6-6 ASSPPTGSYEQY
TRBJ2-1 TRBV19 ASSTRYPTYNEQF
TRBJ1-1 TRBV7-3 ASSFAPNTEAF
TRBJ1-1 TRBV19 ASSLTSSTNTEAF
TRBJ1-3 TRBV28 ASSRDRLDPIY
TRBJ2-7 TRBV7-8 ASSLAGNSYEQY
TRBJ2-2 TRBV28 ASSPPTGTGELF
TRBJ2-2 TRBV5-4 ASSFSAETGELF
TRBJ2-4 TRBV11-3 ASSTGQGAKNIQY
TRBJ2-3 TRBV5-1 ASSPGLAGAFYPEY
TRBJ1-4 TRBV7-9 ASSPGESDEKLF
TRBJ1-4 TRBV19 ASGGTATNEKLF
TRBJ2-1 TRBV6-5 ASSFRRAGDNEQF
TRBJ1-3 TRBV6-6 ASSHLGGSGNTIY
TRBJ2-3 TRBV5-1 ASSLFSATGGTDTQY